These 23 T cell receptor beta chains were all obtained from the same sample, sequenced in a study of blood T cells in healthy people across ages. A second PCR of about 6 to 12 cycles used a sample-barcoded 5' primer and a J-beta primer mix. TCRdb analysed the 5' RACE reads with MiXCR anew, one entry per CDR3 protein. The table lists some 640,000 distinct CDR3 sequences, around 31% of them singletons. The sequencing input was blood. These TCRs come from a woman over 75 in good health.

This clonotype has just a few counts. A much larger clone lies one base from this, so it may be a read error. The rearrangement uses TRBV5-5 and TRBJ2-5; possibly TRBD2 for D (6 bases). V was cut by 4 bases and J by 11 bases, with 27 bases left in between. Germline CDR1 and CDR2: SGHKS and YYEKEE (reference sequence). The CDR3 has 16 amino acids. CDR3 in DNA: TGTGCCAGCAGCGGGACTCGGAGGTCGCTAAGGAATGAGCAGTACTTC. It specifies CASSGTRRSLRNEQYF.

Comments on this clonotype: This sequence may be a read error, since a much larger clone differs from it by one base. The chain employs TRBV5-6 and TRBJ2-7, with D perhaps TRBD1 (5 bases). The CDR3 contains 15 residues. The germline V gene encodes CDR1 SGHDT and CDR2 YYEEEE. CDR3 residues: CASSLPRGSSYERYF. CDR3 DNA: TGTGCCAGCAGCTTACCTAGGGGCAGTTCCTACGAGCGGTACTTC. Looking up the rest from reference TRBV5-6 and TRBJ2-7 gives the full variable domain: DAGVTQSPTHLIKTRGQQVTLRCSPKSGHDTVSWYQQALGQGPQFIFQYYEEEERQRGNFPDRFSGHQFPNYSSELNVNALLLGDSALYLCASSLPRGSSYERYFGPGTRLTVT.

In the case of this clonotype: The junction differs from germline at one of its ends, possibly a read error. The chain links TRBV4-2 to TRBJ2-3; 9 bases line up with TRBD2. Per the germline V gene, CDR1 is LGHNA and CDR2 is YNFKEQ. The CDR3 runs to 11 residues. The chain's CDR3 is CASGQGTSQYF. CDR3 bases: TGTGCCAGCGGCCAGGGGACTAGCCAGTATTTT.

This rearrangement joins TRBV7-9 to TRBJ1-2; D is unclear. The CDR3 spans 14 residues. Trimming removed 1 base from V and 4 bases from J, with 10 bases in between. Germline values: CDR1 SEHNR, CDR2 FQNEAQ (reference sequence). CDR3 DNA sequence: TGTGCCAGCAGCTTAGTTCCAGGACCCTATGGCTACACCTTC. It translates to CASSLVPGPYGYTF. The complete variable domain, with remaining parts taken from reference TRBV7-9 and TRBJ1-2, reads DTGVSQNPRHKITKRGQNVTFRCDPISEHNRLYWYRQTLGQGPEFLTYFQNEAQLEKSRLLSDRFSAERPKGSFSTLEIQRTEQGDSAMYLCASSLVPGPYGYTFGSGTRLTVV.

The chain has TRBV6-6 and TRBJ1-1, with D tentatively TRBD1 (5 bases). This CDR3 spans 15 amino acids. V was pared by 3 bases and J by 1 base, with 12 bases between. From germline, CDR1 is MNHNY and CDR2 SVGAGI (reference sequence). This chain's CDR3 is CASSYRTGTNTEAFF. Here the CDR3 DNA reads TGTGCCAGCAGTTATCGAACAGGTACGAACACTGAAGCTTTCTTT.

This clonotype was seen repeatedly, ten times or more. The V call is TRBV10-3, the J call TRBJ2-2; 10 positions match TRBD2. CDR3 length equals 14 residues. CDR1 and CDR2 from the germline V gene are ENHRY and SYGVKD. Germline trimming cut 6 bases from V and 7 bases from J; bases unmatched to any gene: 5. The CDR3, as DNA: TGTGCCATCAGCCTAGCGGGGGCGAACGGGGAGCTGTTTTTT. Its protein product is CAISLAGANGELFF.

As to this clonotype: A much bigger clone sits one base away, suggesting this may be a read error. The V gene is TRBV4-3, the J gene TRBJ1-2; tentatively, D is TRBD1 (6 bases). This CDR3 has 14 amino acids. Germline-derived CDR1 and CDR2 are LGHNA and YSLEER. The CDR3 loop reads CARSQDSQGNSYTF. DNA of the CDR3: TGCGCCCGCAGCCAAGATTCACAGGGAAATAGCTACACCTTC.

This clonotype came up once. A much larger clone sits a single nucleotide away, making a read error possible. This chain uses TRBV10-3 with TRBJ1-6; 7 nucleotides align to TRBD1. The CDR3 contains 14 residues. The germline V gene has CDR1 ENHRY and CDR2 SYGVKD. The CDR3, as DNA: TGTGCCATCAGTGAGGACAGGGCTAGTTCACCCCCCCACTTT. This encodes CAISEDRASSPPHF.

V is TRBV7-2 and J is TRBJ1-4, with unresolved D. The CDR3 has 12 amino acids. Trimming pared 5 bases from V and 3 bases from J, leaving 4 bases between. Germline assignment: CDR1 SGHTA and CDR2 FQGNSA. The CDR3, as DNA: TGTGCCAGCAGCACGGCTAATGAAAAACTGTTTTTT. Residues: CASSTANEKLFF.

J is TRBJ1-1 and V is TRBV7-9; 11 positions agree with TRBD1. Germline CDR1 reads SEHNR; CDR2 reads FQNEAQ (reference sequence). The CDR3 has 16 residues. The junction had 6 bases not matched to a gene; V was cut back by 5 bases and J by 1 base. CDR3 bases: TGTGCCAGCAGCCCGCGGACAGGGGGCACGAACACTGAAGCTTTCTTT. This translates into CASSPRTGGTNTEAFF.

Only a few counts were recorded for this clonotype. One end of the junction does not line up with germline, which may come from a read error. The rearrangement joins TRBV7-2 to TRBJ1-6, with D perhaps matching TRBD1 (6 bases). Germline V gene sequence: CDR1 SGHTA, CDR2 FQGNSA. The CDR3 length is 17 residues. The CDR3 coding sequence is TGTGCCAGCAGTCCACTAGGGGGAATCTCCTATAATTCACCCCCCCACTTT. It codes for CASSPLGGISYNSPPHF. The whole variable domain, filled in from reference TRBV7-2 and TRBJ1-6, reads GAGVSQSPSNKVTEKGKDVELRCDPISGHTALYWYRQSLGQGLEFLIYFQGNSAPDKSGLPSDRFSAERTGGSVSTLTIQRTQQEDSAVYLCASSPLGGISYNSPPHFGNGTRLTVT.

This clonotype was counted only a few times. The CDR3 loop is CASSSPTDGFAQPQHF. The DNA for the CDR3 is TGTGCCAGCAGTTCCCCCACCGACGGGTTCGCGCAGCCCCAGCATTTT. The chain couples TRBV6-2 or TRBV6-3 to TRBJ1-5; D ambiguous. Germline loops: CDR1 MNHEY, CDR2 SVGEGT. V lost 4 bases and J 7 bases, leaving 20 bases between the germline ends. The CDR3 is 16 amino acids.

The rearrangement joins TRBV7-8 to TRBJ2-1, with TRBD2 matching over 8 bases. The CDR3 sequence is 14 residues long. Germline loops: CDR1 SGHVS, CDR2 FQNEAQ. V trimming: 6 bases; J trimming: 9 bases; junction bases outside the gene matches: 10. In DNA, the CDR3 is TGTGCCAGCAGTTTGGGACTAGGCTACGTTGAGCAGTTCTTC. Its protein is CASSLGLGYVEQFF. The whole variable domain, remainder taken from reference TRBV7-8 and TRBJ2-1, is GAGVSQSPRYKVAKRGQDVALRCDPISGHVSLFWYQQALGQGPEFLTYFQNEAQLDKSGLPSDRFFAERPEGSVSTLKIQRTQQEDSAVYLCASSLGLGYVEQFFGPGTRLTVL.

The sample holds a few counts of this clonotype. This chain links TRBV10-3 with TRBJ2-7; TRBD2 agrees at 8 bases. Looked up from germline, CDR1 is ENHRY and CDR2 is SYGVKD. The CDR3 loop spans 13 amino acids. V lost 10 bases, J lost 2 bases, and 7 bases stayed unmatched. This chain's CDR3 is CATQPGLAYEQYF. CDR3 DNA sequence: TGTGCCACCCAACCGGGACTAGCCTACGAGCAGTACTTC.

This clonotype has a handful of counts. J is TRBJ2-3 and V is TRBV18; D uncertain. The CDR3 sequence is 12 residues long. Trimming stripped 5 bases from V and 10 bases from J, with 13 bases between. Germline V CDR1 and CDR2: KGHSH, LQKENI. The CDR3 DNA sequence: TGTGCCAGCTCAACTCCGGGCCCCTCGCAGTATTTT. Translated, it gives CASSTPGPSQYF.

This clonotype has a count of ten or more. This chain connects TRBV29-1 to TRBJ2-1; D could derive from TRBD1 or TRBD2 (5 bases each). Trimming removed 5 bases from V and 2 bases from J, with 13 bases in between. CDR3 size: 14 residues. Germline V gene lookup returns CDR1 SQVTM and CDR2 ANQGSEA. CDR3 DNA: TGCAGCGTTAGACCCCGGGGACCCTACAATGAGCAGTTCTTC. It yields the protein CSVRPRGPYNEQFF.

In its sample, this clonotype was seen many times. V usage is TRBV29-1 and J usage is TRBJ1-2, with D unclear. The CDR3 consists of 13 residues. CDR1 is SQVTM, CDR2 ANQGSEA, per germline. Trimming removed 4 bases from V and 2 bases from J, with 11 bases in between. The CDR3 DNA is TGCAGCGTTGCACAACAGACGAACTATGGCTACACCTTC. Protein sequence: CSVAQQTNYGYTF. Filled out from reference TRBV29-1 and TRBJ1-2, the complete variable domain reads SAVISQKPSRDICQRGTSLTIQCQVDSQVTMMFWYRQQPGQSLTLIATANQGSEATYESGFVIDKFPISRPNLTFSTLTVSNMSPEDSSIYLCSVAQQTNYGYTFGSGTRLTVV.

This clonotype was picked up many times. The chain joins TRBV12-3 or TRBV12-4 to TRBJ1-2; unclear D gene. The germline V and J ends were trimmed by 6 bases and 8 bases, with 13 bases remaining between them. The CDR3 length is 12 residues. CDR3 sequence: CASSLVLGGYTF. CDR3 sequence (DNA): TGTGCCAGCAGCTTGGTCCTGGGAGGCTACACCTTC.

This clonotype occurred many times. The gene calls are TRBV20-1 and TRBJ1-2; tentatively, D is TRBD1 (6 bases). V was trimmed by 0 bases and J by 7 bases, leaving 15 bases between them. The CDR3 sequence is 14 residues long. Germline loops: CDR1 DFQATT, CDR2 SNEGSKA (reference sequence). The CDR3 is CSARERQVTRGYTF. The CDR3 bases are TGCAGTGCTAGAGAAAGACAGGTGACACGTGGCTACACCTTC.

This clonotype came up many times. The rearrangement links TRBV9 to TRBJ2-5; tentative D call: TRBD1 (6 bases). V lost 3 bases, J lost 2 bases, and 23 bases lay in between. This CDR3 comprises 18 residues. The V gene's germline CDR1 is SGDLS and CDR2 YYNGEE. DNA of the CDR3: TGTGCCAGCAGCGGCCCCACCTGGGACATGGGATATCAAGAGACCCAGTACTTC. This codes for CASSGPTWDMGYQETQYF.

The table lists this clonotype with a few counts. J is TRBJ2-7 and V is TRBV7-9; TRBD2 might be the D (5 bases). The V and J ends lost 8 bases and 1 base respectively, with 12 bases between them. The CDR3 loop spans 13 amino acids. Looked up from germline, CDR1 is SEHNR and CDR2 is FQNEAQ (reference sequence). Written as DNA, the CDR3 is TGTGCCAGCCTTAAACCGGGGTCCTACGAGCAGTACTTC. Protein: CASLKPGSYEQYF.

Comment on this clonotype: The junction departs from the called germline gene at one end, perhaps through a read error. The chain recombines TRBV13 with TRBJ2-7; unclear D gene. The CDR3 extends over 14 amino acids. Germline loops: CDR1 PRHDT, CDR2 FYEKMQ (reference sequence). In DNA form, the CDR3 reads TGTGCCAGCAGCTTGGACCACAGCTCCTACGGGCAGTACTTC. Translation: CASSLDHSSYGQYF.

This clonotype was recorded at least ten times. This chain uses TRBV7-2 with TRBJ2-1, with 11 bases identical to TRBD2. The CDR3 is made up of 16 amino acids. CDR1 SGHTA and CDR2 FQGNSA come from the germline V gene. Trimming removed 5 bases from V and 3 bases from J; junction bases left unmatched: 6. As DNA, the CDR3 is TGTGCCAGCAGCGTTAGCGGGGGGGCCGGCTACAATGAGCAGTTCTTC. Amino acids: CASSVSGGAGYNEQFF.